The 22 T cell receptor beta chains below all came from one sample that was sequenced in a study of OX40 agonist ivuxolimab in advanced cancers. The data were produced by immunoSEQ multiplex PCR, yet TCRdb's version contains in-frame clones alone and is incomplete. The table shows 30,000 to 40,000 clones, with roughly four fifths occurring only once. The specimen was CD4+ or CD8+ T cells sorted from blood, collected in a trial of the OX40 agonist ivuxolimab. Receptor source: an adult with an advanced solid tumor such as melanoma, head and neck, liver or kidney cancer.

As regards this clone: Other DNA variants within this sample encode the same CDR3. CDR3 loop: CASSTDGAYEQYF. The CDR3 coding sequence is TGTGCCAGTAGTACCGATGGAGCCTACGAGCAGTACTTC. The chain carries TRBV19 and TRBJ2-7; D is undetermined. The CDR3 extends over 13 amino acids. Trimming stripped 4 bases from V and 2 bases from J, with 9 bases between. Per germline, CDR1 LNHDA and CDR2 SQIVND (reference sequence).

V usage is TRBV30 and J usage is TRBJ1-6; D uncertain. The CDR3 sequence is 13 residues long. Germline lookup yields CDR1 GTSNPN and CDR2 SVGIG (reference sequence). V was shortened by 7 bases and J by 7 bases, with 14 bases between the two germline ends. The CDR3 loop reads CAFRGPQNSPLHF. As DNA, the CDR3 is TGTGCCTTCCGAGGACCGCAAAATTCACCCCTCCACTTT.

The chain is built from TRBV7-3 and TRBJ1-5, with D perhaps matching TRBD1 (5 bases). The length of the CDR3 is 18 residues. Trimming took off 3 bases at V and 4 bases at J, with 22 bases between the two ends. Germline lookup yields CDR1 SGHTA and CDR2 FQGTGA. CDR3 protein: CASSLGGVWTTKNQPQHF. The CDR3 region has the DNA TGTGCCAGCAGCTTGGGAGGGGTTTGGACAACTAAAAATCAGCCCCAGCATTTT.

The chain carries TRBV2 and TRBJ2-7; D gene ambiguous. The CDR3 runs 13 residues. Deletions cut 7 bases from V and 0 bases from J, with 10 bases between. Germline CDR1 is SNHLY and CDR2 is FYNNEI. This chain's CDR3 is CASKDLLSYEQYF. In DNA form, the CDR3 reads TGTGCCAGCAAAGACTTACTCTCCTACGAGCAGTACTTC.

This chain connects TRBV7-9 to TRBJ2-3; D remains unclear. Germline V gene sequence: CDR1 SEHNR, CDR2 FQNEAQ (reference sequence). The CDR3 is 12 amino acids. The V end was cut by 5 bases, the J end by 6 bases, with 9 bases between. The CDR3 protein is CASSAPQDTQYF. The CDR3 DNA is TGTGCCAGCAGCGCACCCCAGGATACGCAGTATTTT.

V gene TRBV14 combines with J gene TRBJ2-7, with D hard to call. The V gene's germline CDR1 is SGHDN and CDR2 FVKESK. V gave up 4 bases and J gave up 1 base, with 8 bases separating them. This CDR3 is 13 amino acids long. CDR3 in DNA: TGTGCCAGCAGCCTCCTCGGGTCCTACGAGCAGTACTTC. This codes for CASSLLGSYEQYF.

The CDR3, as DNA: TGTGCCAGTAGTATCATCCACGCCGCTGGAAACACCATATATTTT. This sequence encodes CASSIIHAAGNTIYF. V and J are TRBV19 and TRBJ1-3; D not resolved. The CDR3 runs 15 residues. V gave up 3 bases and J gave up 2 bases, with 11 bases separating them. The V gene's germline CDR1 is LNHDA and CDR2 SQIVND (reference sequence).

The chain combines TRBV28 with TRBJ1-2; D call uncertain. Per germline, CDR1 MDHEN and CDR2 SYDVKM. The CDR3 is 12 amino acids. Trimming left V 7 bases short and J 2 bases short, with 8 bases between. Here the CDR3 reads CASKDTNYGYTF. Here the CDR3 DNA reads TGTGCCAGCAAAGACACAAACTATGGCTACACCTTC.

The DNA for the CDR3 is TGTGCCAGCAGTTTATCGAATAGCGGGGTTTCCTACGAGCAGTACTTC. Its translation: CASSLSNSGVSYEQYF. The chain uses TRBV27 and TRBJ2-7; 8 nucleotides line up with TRBD2. From germline, CDR1 is MNHEY and CDR2 SMNVEV (reference sequence). V shed 0 bases, J shed 1 base, and the junction held 5 bases outside the gene matches. The CDR3 totals 16 residues.

DNA of the CDR3: TGCGCCAGCTCCGGGGTCGCCGGAGTGGGAGGTGAGCAGTTCTTC. It specifies CASSGVAGVGGEQFF. The chain couples TRBV5-1 to TRBJ2-1, with D perhaps TRBD2 (6 bases). Deletions cut 7 bases from V and 9 bases from J, with 23 bases between. The CDR3 contains 15 residues. Germline V gives CDR1 SGHRS, CDR2 YFSETQ.

This clone showed up just a few times. This chain uses TRBV30 with TRBJ1-5; TRBD1 is a possible D gene (5 bases). The CDR3 length is 14 residues. V lost 1 base and J lost 2, with 9 bases in between. Germline-derived CDR1 and CDR2 are GTSNPN and SVGIG (reference sequence). The CDR3 bases are TGTGCCTGGAGTGGGGGCCTAGGCAATCAGCCCCAGCATTTT. It yields the protein CAWSGGLGNQPQHF.

This sequence joins TRBV11-3 and TRBJ2-7; D is uncertain. The CDR3 consists of 13 residues. Per the germline V gene, CDR1 is SGHNT and CDR2 is YENEEA. Trimming took off 0 bases at V and 4 bases at J, with 7 bases between the two ends. CDR3 sequence: CASSLEGSYEQYF. In nucleotides, the CDR3 is TGTGCCAGCAGCTTAGAAGGTAGTTACGAGCAGTACTTC.

The chain couples TRBV7-9 to TRBJ2-2; a possible D gene is TRBD1 (5 bases). Trimming removed 6 bases at V and 0 bases at J, with 8 bases between. Per the germline V gene, CDR1 is SEHNR and CDR2 is FQNEAQ (reference sequence). The CDR3 spans 14 residues. The CDR3 DNA sequence: TGTGCCAGCAGTGACAGACCGAACACCGGGGAGCTGTTTTTT. Its translation is CASSDRPNTGELFF.

This rearrangement joins TRBV27 to TRBJ2-7; 8 bases agree with TRBD1. The length of the CDR3 is 16 residues. Germline lookup yields CDR1 MNHEY and CDR2 SMNVEV (reference sequence). Unmatched junction bases numbered 13, after V lost 6 bases and J lost 3 bases. CDR3 residues: CASSRLPGTGHYEQYF. CDR3 sequence (DNA): TGTGCCAGCAGCCGACTCCCGGGGACAGGCCACTACGAGCAGTACTTC.

The rearrangement joins TRBV27 to TRBJ2-4; no clear D gene. Germline CDR1 MNHEY, CDR2 SMNVEV (reference sequence). CDR3 size: 15 residues. Between the trimmed V and J ends, which lost 6 bases and 2 bases, there was a span of 14 bases. As DNA, the CDR3 is TGTGCCAGCAGCGTCCCACCCCCAACCAAAAACATTCAGTACTTC. Protein sequence: CASSVPPPTKNIQYF.

This clone came up a few times. This chain joins TRBV4-2 and TRBJ1-5; D gene ambiguous. Trimming left V 0 bases short and J 1 base short, with 7 bases between. Germline V lookup: CDR1 LGHNA, CDR2 YNFKEQ. The CDR3 extends over 15 amino acids. CDR3 DNA sequence: TGTGCCAGCAGCCAAGAACTGTTGAGCAATCAGCCCCAGCATTTT. Translation: CASSQELLSNQPQHF.

The V gene is TRBV19, the J gene TRBJ1-1; the match to TRBD1 covers 11 bases. Germline-derived CDR1 and CDR2 are LNHDA and SQIVND (reference sequence). Trimming at V came to 4 bases and at J to 6 bases, leaving 4 bases not matched to a gene. The CDR3 contains 14 residues. The CDR3 sequence: CASSRGQGVAEAFF. CDR3 bases: TGTGCCAGTAGTAGGGGACAGGGGGTCGCTGAAGCTTTCTTT.

V is TRBV28 and J is TRBJ2-2, with 7 nucleotides matching TRBD1. CDR3 length: 15 residues. Trimming removed 8 bases from V and 7 bases from J; junction bases left unmatched: 13. The germline V gene encodes CDR1 MDHEN and CDR2 SYDVKM. The CDR3 is CASLRYRGSGGELFF. The CDR3 nucleotides read TGTGCCAGCCTTCGGTACAGGGGAAGCGGCGGGGAGCTGTTTTTT.

Note on this clone: A much larger clone lies one base from this, so it may be a read error. The genes are TRBV7-2 and TRBJ1-2, with a tentative D call TRBD1 (6 bases). CDR1 SGHTA and CDR2 FQGNSA come from the germline V gene. The CDR3 covers 13 residues. The ends were cut back, 5 bases at V and 7 bases at J, with 14 bases in the middle. CDR3 protein: CASSPGGGGGYTF. CDR3 bases: TGTGCCAGCAGCCCCGGGGGAGGGGGTGGCTACACCTTC.

This clone appeared once. This chain uses TRBV6-5 with TRBJ1-1; 7 bases align to TRBD1. The CDR3 is made up of 12 amino acids. The V segment lost 5 bases and the J segment 4 bases; nucleotides outside the gene matches: 1. The germline V gene encodes CDR1 MNHEY and CDR2 SVGAGI. In DNA form, the CDR3 reads TGTGCCAGCAGTCAGGGGGGCACTGAAGCTTTCTTT. This gives the protein CASSQGGTEAFF.

This clone was seen a single time. V usage is TRBV28 and J usage is TRBJ2-7; weak D call: TRBD2 (5 bases). CDR3 size: 15 residues. CDR1 is MDHEN and CDR2 is SYDVKM in the germline V gene. V was trimmed by 5 bases and J by 5 bases, leaving 19 bases between them. The CDR3: CASSPPDSLADEQYF. The CDR3 bases are TGTGCCAGCAGTCCCCCGGACTCCTTAGCCGACGAGCAGTACTTC. The full variable domain, rest sourced from reference TRBV28 and TRBJ2-7, is DVKVTQSSRYLVKRTGEKVFLECVQDMDHENMFWYRQDPGLGLRLIYFSYDVKMKEKGDIPEGYSVSREKKERFSLILESASTNQTSMYLCASSPPDSLADEQYFGPGTRLTVT.

The V and J genes are TRBV5-6 and TRBJ2-7, with D perhaps matching TRBD2 (7 bases). Trimming took off 4 bases at V and 4 bases at J, with 21 bases between the two ends. The CDR3 covers 16 residues. The V gene's germline CDR1 is SGHDT and CDR2 YYEEEE. As DNA, the CDR3 is TGTGCCAGCAGCCACCGGGCGGGGGCGCGCATATACGAGCAGTACTTC. Translation: CASSHRAGARIYEQYF.